This T cell receptor (beta chain) stems from a study of blood T cells in healthy people across ages. Overall study findings and caveats: Per million T cells, TCR beta diversity dropped about linearly as age rose.

This clonotype was recorded a few times. Its antigen is unidentified. With a J-beta primer mix and a sample-barcoded 5' primer, a second PCR ran roughly 7 to 11 cycles. TCRdb called the 5' RACE reads again in MiXCR, with one record for every CDR3 protein. The sample contains about 290,000 distinct CDR3 sequences, 25% to 30% of which appear only once. This TCR came from a woman between 65 and 79 years old in good health. Sequencing was carried out using blood.

The CDR3 spells CASSQDRQVDEKLFF. In DNA, the CDR3 is TGCGCCAGCAGCCAAGATCGACAGGTCGATGAAAAACTGTTTTTT. The chain couples TRBV4-1 to TRBJ1-4; weak D call: TRBD1 (6 bases). With 0 bases removed from V and 6 bases from J, the gap between germline ends came to 11 bases. CDR1 is MGHRA and CDR2 is YSYEKL in the germline V gene. This CDR3 has 15 amino acids.